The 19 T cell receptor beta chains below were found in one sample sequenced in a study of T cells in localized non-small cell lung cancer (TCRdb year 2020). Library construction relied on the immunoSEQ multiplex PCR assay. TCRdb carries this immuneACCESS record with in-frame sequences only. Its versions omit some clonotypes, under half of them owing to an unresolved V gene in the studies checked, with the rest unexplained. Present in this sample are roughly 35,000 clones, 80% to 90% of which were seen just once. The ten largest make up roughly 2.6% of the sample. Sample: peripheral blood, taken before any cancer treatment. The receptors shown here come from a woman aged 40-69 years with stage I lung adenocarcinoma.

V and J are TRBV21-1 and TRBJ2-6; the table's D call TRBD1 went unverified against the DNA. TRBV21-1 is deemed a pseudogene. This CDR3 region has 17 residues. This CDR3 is CASSKSGGSSGANVLTF. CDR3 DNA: TGTGCCAGCAGCAAGTCAGGGGGCAGCTCTGGGGCCAACGTCCTGACTTTC.

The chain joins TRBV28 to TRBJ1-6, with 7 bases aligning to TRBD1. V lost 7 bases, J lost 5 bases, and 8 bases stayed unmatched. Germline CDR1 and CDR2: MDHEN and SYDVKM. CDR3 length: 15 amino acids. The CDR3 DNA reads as TGTGCCAGCAACCCCCACCAGGGGGATAATTCACCCCTCCACTTT. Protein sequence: CASNPHQGDNSPLHF. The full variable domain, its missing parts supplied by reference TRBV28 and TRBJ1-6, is DVKVTQSSRYLVKRTGEKVFLECVQDMDHENMFWYRQDPGLGLRLIYFSYDVKMKEKGDIPEGYSVSREKKERFSLILESASTNQTSMYLCASNPHQGDNSPLHFGNGTRLTVT.

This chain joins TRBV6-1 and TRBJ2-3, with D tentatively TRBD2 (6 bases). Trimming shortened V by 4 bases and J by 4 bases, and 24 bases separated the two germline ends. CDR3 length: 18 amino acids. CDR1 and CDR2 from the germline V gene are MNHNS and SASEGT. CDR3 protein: CASSGGFGTYKWADTQYF. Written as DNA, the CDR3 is TGTGCCAGCAGTGGAGGATTCGGGACTTACAAATGGGCAGATACGCAGTATTTT.

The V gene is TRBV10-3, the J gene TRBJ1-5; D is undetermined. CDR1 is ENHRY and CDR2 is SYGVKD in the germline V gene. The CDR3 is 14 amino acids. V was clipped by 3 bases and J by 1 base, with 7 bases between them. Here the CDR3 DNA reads TGTGCCATCAGTGAAGGTGTGAGCAATCAGCCCCAGCATTTT. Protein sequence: CAISEGVSNQPQHF.

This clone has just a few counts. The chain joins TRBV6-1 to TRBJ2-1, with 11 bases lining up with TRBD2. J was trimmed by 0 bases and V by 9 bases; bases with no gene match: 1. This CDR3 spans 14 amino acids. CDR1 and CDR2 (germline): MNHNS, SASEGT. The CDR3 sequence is CASTSGGSYNEQFF. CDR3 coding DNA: TGTGCCAGTACTAGCGGGGGCTCCTACAATGAGCAGTTCTTC.

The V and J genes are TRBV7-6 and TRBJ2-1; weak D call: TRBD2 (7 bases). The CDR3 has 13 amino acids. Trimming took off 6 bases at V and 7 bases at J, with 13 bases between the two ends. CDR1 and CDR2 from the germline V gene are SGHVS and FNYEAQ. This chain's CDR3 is CASSTRGGNEQFF. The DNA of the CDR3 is TGTGCCAGCAGTACGAGGGGGGGGAATGAGCAGTTCTTC.

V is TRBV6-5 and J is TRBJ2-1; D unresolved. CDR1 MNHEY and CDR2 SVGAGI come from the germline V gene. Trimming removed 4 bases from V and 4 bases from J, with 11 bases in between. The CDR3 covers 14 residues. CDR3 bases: TGTGCCAGCAGTTCTCCCCCTGGGTACAATGAGCAGTTCTTC. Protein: CASSSPPGYNEQFF.

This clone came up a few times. This CDR3 reads CASSPSPRRDTYGYTF. CDR3 nucleotides: TGCGCCAGCAGCCCTTCGCCTCGCCGGGACACCTATGGCTACACCTTC. The chain combines TRBV4-1 with TRBJ1-2; D is possibly TRBD1 (6 bases). Looked up from germline, CDR1 is MGHRA and CDR2 is YSYEKL. The CDR3 has 16 residues. Trimming cost V 4 bases and J 4 bases, with 19 bases left between them.

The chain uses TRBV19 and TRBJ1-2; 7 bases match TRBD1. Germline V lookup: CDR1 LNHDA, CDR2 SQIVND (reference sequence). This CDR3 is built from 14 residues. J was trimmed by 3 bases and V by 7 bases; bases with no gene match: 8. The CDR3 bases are TGTGCCAGTATTAAGCCAGGGGGTGACTATGGCTACACCTTC. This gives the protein CASIKPGGDYGYTF.

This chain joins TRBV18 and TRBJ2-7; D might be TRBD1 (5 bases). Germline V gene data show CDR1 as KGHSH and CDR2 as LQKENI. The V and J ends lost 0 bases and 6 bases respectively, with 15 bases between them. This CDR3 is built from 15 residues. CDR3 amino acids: CASSPPSLQGVEQYF. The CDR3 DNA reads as TGTGCCAGCTCACCACCGTCCCTCCAGGGTGTCGAGCAGTACTTC.

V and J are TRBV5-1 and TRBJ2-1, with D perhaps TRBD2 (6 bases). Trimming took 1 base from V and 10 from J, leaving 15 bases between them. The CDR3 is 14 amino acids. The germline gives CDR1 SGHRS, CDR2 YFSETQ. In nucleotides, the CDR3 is TGCGCCAGCAGCTTGCTTCCGGGACTGGAAGAGCAGTTCTTC. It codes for CASSLLPGLEEQFF. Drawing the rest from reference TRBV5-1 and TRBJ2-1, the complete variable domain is KAGVTQTPRYLIKTRGQQVTLSCSPISGHRSVSWYQQTPGQGLQFLFEYFSETQRNKGNFPGRFSGRQFSNSRSEMNVSTLELGDSALYLCASSLLPGLEEQFFGPGTRLTVL.

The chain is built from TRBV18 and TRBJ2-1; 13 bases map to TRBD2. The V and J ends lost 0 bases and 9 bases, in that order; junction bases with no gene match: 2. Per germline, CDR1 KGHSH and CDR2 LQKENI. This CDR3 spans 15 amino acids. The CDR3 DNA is TGTGCCAGCTCACCACCGGGGACTAGCGGGACTGAGCAGTTCTTC. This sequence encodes CASSPPGTSGTEQFF.

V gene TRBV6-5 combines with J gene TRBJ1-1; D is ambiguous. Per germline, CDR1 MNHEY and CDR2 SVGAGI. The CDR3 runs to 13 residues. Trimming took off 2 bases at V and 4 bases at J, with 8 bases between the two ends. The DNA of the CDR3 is TGTGCCAGCAGTTACGTTACGGGCACTGAAGCTTTCTTT. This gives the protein CASSYVTGTEAFF.

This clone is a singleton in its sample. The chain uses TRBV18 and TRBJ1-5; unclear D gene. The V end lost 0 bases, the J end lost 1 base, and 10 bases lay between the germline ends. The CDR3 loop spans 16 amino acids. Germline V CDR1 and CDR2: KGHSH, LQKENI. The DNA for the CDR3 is TGTGCCAGCTCACCACCTGGATCGAACAGCAATCAGCCCCAGCATTTT. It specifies CASSPPGSNSNQPQHF.

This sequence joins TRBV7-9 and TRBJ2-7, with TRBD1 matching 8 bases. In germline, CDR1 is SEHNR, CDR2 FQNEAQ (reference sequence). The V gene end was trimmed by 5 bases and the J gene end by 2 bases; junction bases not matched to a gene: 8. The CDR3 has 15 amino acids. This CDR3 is CASSDPGTGAYEQYF. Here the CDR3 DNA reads TGTGCCAGCAGCGACCCCGGGACAGGCGCCTACGAGCAGTACTTC.

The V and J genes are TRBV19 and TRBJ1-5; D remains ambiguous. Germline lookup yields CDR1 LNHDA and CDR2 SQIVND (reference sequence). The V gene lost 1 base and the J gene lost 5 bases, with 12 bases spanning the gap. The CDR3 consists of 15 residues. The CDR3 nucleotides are TGTGCCAGTAGTATAGGCAGTTTTGGCGATCAGCCCCAGCATTTT. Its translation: CASSIGSFGDQPQHF.

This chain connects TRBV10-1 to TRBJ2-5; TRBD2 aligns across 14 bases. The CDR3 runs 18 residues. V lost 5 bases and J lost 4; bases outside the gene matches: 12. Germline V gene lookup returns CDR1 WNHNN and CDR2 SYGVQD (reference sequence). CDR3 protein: CASSLGTSGRSGLETQYF. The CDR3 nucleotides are TGCGCCAGCAGTCTAGGGACTAGCGGGAGAAGCGGGTTAGAGACCCAGTACTTC.

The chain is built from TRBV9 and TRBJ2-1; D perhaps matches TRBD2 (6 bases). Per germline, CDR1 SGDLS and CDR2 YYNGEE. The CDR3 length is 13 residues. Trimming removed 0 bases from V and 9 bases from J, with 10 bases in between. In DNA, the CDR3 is TGTGCCAGCAGCGTAGCTTTGGGGGGTGAGCAGTTCTTC. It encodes CASSVALGGEQFF.

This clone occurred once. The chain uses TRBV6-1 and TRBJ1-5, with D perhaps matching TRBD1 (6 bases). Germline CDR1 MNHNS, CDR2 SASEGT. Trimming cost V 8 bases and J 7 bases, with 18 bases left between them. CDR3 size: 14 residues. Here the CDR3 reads CASRGTPLIQPQHF. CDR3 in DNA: TGTGCCAGCCGCGGGACACCCCTAATACAGCCCCAGCATTTT.